This TCR beta chain was observed in a study of shared clonotypes between healthy human individuals (TCRdb year 2020). Regarding the research as a whole: Three men and two women, aged 18 to 49 years, made up the cohort. For each donor, three plates each were used for CD4 naive and CD4 memory, two plates were used for CD8 naive, and one plate was used for CD8 memory. Blood TCR repertoires of a handful of healthy adults were deeply sequenced to estimate repertoire size and the extent of clonotype sharing between individuals. To increase sequencing depth and limit assay-specific biases, different laboratories used diverse techniques to prepare libraries and sequence TCR repertoires. Leukapheresis yielded between about 0.8 and 8.9 billion PBMCs per donor. Paper-wide results and their limitations: Around 5% of naive CD4, approximately 3.7% of naive CD8, 2.3% of memory CD4, and around 0.42% of memory CD8 clonotypes were shared across several donors. Pairwise subsampling indicated that sequencing depth was expected to affect the degree of clonotype sharing among donors. The genetic and exposure-history diversity represented was limited by the small number of donors. Sampling was restricted to blood, and TCR repertoires in tissue are likely to differ from TCR repertoires in blood. Even with the large sequencing depth, rarefaction of the sorted-subset datasets indicated that sequencing was incomplete. Compared with non-shared clonotypes, clonotypes shared by all four sorted-subset donors had higher generation probabilities. Larger estimated clonotype richness was generally found for naive subsets than for memory subsets.

A distance of 13 bases separates the germline ends of V and J, which lose 0 bases and 6 bases respectively. According to the germline V gene, CDR1 reads SGDLS and CDR2 reads YYNGEE. Including cysteine and phenylalanine, the CDR3 has 15 amino acids. This entry keeps only the CDR3 DNA: 45 bases, framed from base 1. As regards this clone: Its antigen has not been determined. Qualities for individual bases were not recorded, and no much larger clone is one base off.

TCR CDR3 regions were amplified from genomic DNA by multiplex PCR using the deep immunoSEQ assay. Extracted genomic DNA from each cell subset was spread evenly across all wells of several immunoSEQ 96-well plates, with each plate serving as a replicate. Each replicate PCR for sorted subsets received about 210 ng genomic DNA, equal to tens of thousands of T cell genomes. Purified libraries were quantified with a Qubit 3.0 fluorometer, sized on a Bioanalyzer 2100, and re-quantified with the KAPA Library Quantification kit. Every immunoSEQ 96-well plate was sequenced on a separate single-read 150-cycle Illumina NextSeq 550 flow cell. In the original analysis: Because only junctional sequences without quality scores were contained in the immunoSEQ output, filtering matching that applied to full-length reads could not be performed. Sequences were annotated with PyIR, a Python wrapper for IgBLAST v1.9, and V/J genes and CDR3 were assigned using IMGT germline references. Reads with weak V/J assignments (E-value above 1e-6), missing CDR3, stop codons, out-of-frame junctions, or ambiguous translated residues were removed. V3J clonotypes were defined as sequences sharing the same inferred V gene, J gene, and CDR3 amino acid sequence. Percentage overlap between repertoires was computed as shared unique clonotypes divided by the size of the smaller repertoire. Richness of each repertoire was evaluated using RTK rarefaction, the Chao1 estimator, and Recon v2.1 estimates of unobserved clonotypes. For all TCRbeta clonotypes obtained by the gDNA method from several donors, generation probabilities were computed with OLGA. TCRdb provides this immuneACCESS table in a form limited to in-frame rearrangements. Some clones are lacking; in checked studies, under half of them reflect an unresolved V gene, and why the rest are absent is not known. V and J calls and clone size come straight from that table; D and trimming were deduced from the DNA. For this sample the table gives 190,000 or so clones, of which about 68% were detected only once. The leading ten clones occupy about 10% of the sample.

The donors were healthy, HIV-negative adults who had no recently reported acute infections or vaccinations. All donors were Caucasian adults living in Nashville, Tennessee, USA. CD4+ T cells were enriched through magnetic negative selection, after which naive cells were positively selected on CD45RA and the remaining negative fraction served as the memory subset. Blood was obtained by leukapheresis, after which PBMCs were separated by Ficoll-Histopaque density gradient centrifugation and cryopreserved in liquid nitrogen vapor phase. Purity and quantity of every magnetically sorted T cell population were checked by analytical flow cytometry. From each sorted fraction, genomic DNA was isolated and quantified by UV absorbance on a Nanodrop 2000c.

The clonotype comes from a man younger than 45 in good health. The material sequenced was memory CD4+ T cells sorted from blood. Per the publication, the cell subset or site label means: CD45RA-negative fraction. The rearranged segments are TRBV9 and TRBJ2-1, with TRBD2 as a weak D call on 6 bases. The base sequence is TGTGCCAGCAGCGTAGGCAGCGGGTCCCTCAATGAGCAGTTCTTC. Its amino acids are CASSVGSGSLNEQFF.